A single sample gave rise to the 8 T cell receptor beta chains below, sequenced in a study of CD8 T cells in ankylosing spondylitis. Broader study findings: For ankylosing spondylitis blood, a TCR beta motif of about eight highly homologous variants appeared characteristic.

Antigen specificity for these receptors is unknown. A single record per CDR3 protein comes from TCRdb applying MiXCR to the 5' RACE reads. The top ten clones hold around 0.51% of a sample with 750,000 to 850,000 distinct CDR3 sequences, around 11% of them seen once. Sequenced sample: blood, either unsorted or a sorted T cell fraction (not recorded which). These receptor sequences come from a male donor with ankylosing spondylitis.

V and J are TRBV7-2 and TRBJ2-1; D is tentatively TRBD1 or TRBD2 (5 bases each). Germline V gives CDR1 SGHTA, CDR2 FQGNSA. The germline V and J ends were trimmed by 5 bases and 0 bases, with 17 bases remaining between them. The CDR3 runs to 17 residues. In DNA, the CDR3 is TGTGCCAGCAGCCCTGGGACGACCCTTTTCTCCTACAATGAGCAGTTCTTC. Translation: CASSPGTTLFSYNEQFF. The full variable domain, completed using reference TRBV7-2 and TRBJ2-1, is GAGVSQSPSNKVTEKGKDVELRCDPISGHTALYWYRQSLGQGLEFLIYFQGNSAPDKSGLPSDRFSAERTGGSVSTLTIQRTQQEDSAVYLCASSPGTTLFSYNEQFFGPGTRLTVL.

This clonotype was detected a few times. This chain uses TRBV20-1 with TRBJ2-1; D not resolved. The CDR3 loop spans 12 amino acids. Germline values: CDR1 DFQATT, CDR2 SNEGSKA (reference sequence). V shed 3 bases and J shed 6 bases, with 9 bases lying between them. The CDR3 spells CSARLGCNEQFF. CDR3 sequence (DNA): TGCAGTGCTAGGCTGGGCTGCAATGAGCAGTTCTTC.

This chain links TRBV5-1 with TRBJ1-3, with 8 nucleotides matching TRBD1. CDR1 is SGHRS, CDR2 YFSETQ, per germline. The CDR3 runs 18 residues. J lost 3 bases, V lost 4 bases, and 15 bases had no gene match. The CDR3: CASSPGQGTAFIGNTIYF. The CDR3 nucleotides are TGCGCCAGCAGCCCTGGACAGGGAACGGCTTTCATTGGAAACACCATATATTTT.

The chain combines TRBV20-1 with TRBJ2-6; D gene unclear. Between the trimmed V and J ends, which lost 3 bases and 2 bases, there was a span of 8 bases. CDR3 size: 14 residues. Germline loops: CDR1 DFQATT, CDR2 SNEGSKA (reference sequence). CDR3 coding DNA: TGCAGTGCTAGTAAGGAGCCTGGGGCCAACGTCCTGACTTTC. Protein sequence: CSASKEPGANVLTF.

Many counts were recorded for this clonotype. The CDR3 DNA sequence: TGCAGTGCTAGTGTTGGGAACACTGAAGCTTTCTTT. Translating it yields CSASVGNTEAFF. V usage is TRBV20-1 and J usage is TRBJ1-1; the D is unclear. The CDR3 contains 12 residues. V gave up 3 bases and J gave up 1 base, with 6 bases separating them. CDR1 is DFQATT, CDR2 SNEGSKA, per germline (reference sequence).

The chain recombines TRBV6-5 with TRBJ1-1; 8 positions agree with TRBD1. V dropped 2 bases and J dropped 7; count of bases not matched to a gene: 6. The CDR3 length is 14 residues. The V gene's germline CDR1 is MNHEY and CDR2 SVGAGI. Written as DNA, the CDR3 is TGTGCCAGCAGTTACGTCAGAGGGACAGGTGAAGCTTTCTTT. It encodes CASSYVRGTGEAFF.

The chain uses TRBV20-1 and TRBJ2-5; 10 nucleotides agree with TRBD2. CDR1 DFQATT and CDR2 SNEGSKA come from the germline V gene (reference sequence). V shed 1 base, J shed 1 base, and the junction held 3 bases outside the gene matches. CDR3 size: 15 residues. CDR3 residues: CSARAGTSVQETQYF. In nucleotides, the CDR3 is TGCAGTGCTAGAGCCGGGACTAGCGTCCAAGAGACCCAGTACTTC.

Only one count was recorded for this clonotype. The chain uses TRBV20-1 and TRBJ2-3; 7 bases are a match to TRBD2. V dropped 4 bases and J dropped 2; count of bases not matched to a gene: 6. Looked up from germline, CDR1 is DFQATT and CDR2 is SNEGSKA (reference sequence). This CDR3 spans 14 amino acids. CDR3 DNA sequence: TGCAGTGCTATAAGAGCGGGGACCACAGATACGCAGTATTTT. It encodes CSAIRAGTTDTQYF.